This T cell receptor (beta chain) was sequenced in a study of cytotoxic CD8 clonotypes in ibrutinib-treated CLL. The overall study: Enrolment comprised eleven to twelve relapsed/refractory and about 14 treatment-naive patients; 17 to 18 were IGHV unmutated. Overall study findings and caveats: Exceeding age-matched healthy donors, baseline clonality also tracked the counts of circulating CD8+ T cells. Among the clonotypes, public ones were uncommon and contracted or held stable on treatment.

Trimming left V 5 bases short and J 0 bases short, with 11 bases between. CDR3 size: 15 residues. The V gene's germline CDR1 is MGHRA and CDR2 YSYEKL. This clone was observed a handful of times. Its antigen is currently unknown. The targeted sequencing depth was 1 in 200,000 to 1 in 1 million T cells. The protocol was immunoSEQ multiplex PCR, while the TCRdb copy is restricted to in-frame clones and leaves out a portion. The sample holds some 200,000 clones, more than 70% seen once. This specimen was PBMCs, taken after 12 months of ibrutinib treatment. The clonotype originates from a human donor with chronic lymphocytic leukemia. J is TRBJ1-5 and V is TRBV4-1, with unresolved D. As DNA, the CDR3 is TGCGCCAGCAGCGATTCCCTAGCTAGCAATCAGCCCCAGCATTTT. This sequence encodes CASSDSLASNQPQHF.